This TCR beta chain was identified during a study of T cell responses to AZD1222 COVID-19 vaccine. Study at large: Whether given at about 4 or about 12 weeks, second doses were pooled. Study results and caveats: Regions left unmutated in variants are reportedly the target of nearly half of spike-specific TCRs. Spike-specific TCR breadth and depth rose after two AZD1222 doses. None of the repertoires were sampled until the peak T cell response had passed.

The germline CDR1 and CDR2 sequences are SGHRS and YFSETQ. V was pared by 4 bases and J by 4 bases, with 14 bases between. The CDR3 is 14 residues long. Clones were read by immunoSEQ multiplex PCR, and TCRdb kept only the in-frame ones, dropping some. The sample consists of about 180,000 clones, 70% to 90% of them appearing once. This clone was observed a handful of times. What it recognizes is unknown. The chain uses TRBV5-1 and TRBJ1-2; D not certain. This specimen consisted of peripheral blood, obtained on day 0 of AZD1222 vaccination. The receptor comes from an adult in good health. CDR3 region: CASSPADAFYGYTF. As DNA, the CDR3 is TGCGCCAGCAGCCCAGCGGATGCCTTCTATGGCTACACCTTC.